This record concerns one T cell receptor beta chain sequence. Its antigen is undetermined. Treatment: about 20 received Ad26.COV2.S at low or high dose, single or two shots; five or six received placebo; per-sample allocation not given. Collection of the samples took place on day 63 after the first injection of vaccine or placebo. Cohort 1b enrolled adults aged 18-55 years in Boston. This sample was included in a study of Ad26.COV2.S vaccination and SARS-CoV-2 variants. On the study more broadly: Donor was in the COV1001 Ad26.COV2.S trial arm. The study's findings and limits: For non-spike TCRs, breadth in vaccine recipients resembled that in placebo recipients.

This table comes from immunoSEQ multiplex PCR, and its TCRdb copy is limited to in-frame clones, with some not included. The sample gives 380,000 or so clones, about 85% of which show up once; 6.4% is in the top ten. The source of this sequence is a person aged 18-65 years who received the Ad26.COV2.S COVID-19 vaccine or a placebo. The sequenced sample was peripheral blood, obtained in a trial of Ad26.COV2.S vaccine versus placebo.

CDR3 sequence: CASSLMDGNTGELFF. The CDR3 nucleotides are TGTGCCAGCAGCTTGATGGACGGGAACACCGGGGAGCTGTTTTTT. The chain joins TRBV5-4 to TRBJ2-2; D not resolved. From germline, CDR1 is SGHNT and CDR2 YYREEE (reference sequence). CDR3 length equals 15 residues. Trimming pared 1 base from V and 1 base from J, leaving 8 bases between.